Listed here are 12 T cell receptor beta chains from one sample, sequenced in a study of T cells in Graves' hyperthyroidism and ophthalmopathy. The investigators amplified TCR beta CDR3 regions from RNA transcripts. First-round RT-PCR targeting the TCR CDR3 was performed with the HTBI primer set. Each CDR3 protein is one row after TCRdb ran MiXCR on the multiplex PCR reads. The repertoire holds about 640,000 distinct CDR3 sequences, about 20% seen once, with about 34% in the top ten. Sequencing used blood. Every receptor here comes from a man aged 25 to 45 with Graves' ophthalmopathy.

This clonotype occurred a few times. The chain employs TRBV9 and TRBJ2-5; 7 bases are a match to TRBD2. CDR1 SGDLS and CDR2 YYNGEE come from the germline V gene. Trimming cost V 4 bases and J 2 bases; bases outside gene matches: 8. The length of the CDR3 is 15 residues. CDR3 protein: CASSSSGTIQETQYF. The CDR3 coding sequence is TGTGCCAGCAGCTCCAGCGGGACTATTCAAGAGACCCAGTACTTC.

This clonotype was recorded a few times. The chain couples TRBV10-3 to TRBJ2-1; no clear D. This CDR3 is 14 amino acids long. The V end lost 6 bases, the J end lost 3 bases, and 12 bases lay between the germline ends. Germline V CDR1 and CDR2: ENHRY, SYGVKD. CDR3 protein: CAIRAKDIYNEQFF. The CDR3 nucleotides are TGTGCCATCAGGGCGAAAGACATCTACAATGAGCAGTTCTTC.

V is TRBV6-1 and J is TRBJ2-7, with D perhaps matching TRBD2 (6 bases). The germline V and J ends were trimmed by 4 bases and 6 bases, with 16 bases remaining between them. This CDR3 has 14 amino acids. The germline gives CDR1 MNHNS, CDR2 SASEGT. CDR3 nucleotide sequence: TGTGCCAGCAGTGGTACAATGACTAGTTCCGAGCAGTACTTC. Translation gives CASSGTMTSSEQYF.

The rearrangement uses TRBV6-5 and TRBJ2-3; 7 bases are shared with TRBD1. Trimming at V came to 0 bases and at J to 2 bases, leaving 8 bases not matched to a gene. CDR1 MNHEY and CDR2 SVGAGI come from the germline V gene. The CDR3 has 17 residues. CDR3 sequence (DNA): TGTGCCAGCAGTTACTCCATCGGACAGGCAGTCACAGATACGCAGTATTTT. Translation: CASSYSIGQAVTDTQYF.

There are a few counts of this clonotype. The germline gene is not matched at one end of the junction; a read error may be the cause. The V and J genes are TRBV14 and TRBJ2-7; 7 nucleotides agree with TRBD1. The CDR3 contains 15 residues. Germline loops: CDR1 SGHDN, CDR2 FVKESK. This chain's CDR3 is CTSSRPQGPIYEQYF. CDR3 nucleotides: TGTACCAGCAGCCGCCCACAGGGGCCGATCTACGAGCAGTACTTC. Full variable domain (rest looked up from reference TRBV14 and TRBJ2-7): EAGVTQFPSHSVIEKGQTVTLRCDPISGHDNLYWYRRVMGKEIKFLLHFVKESKQDESGMPNNRFLAERTGGTYSTLKVQPAELEDSGVYFCTSSRPQGPIYEQYFGPGTRLTVT.

This rearrangement joins TRBV5-1 to TRBJ2-4; TRBD2 agrees at 8 bases. The CDR3 has 16 residues. Germline loops: CDR1 SGHRS, CDR2 YFSETQ. The V segment lost 3 bases and the J segment 1 base; nucleotides outside the gene matches: 6. CDR3 sequence: CASSSYGGGAKNIQYF. The CDR3 DNA sequence: TGCGCCAGCAGCTCTTACGGGGGGGGGGCCAAAAACATTCAGTACTTC.

The chain uses TRBV27 and TRBJ1-1; possibly TRBD1 for D (5 bases). Germline V gives CDR1 MNHEY, CDR2 SMNVEV (reference sequence). CDR3 length: 19 amino acids. Trimming took 6 bases from V and 5 from J, leaving 31 bases between them. In nucleotides, the CDR3 is TGTGCCAGCAGGTCGGGCAGGGTAGATCTACATGGTACTGGGACTGAAGCTTTCTTT. This codes for CASRSGRVDLHGTGTEAFF.

This clonotype was observed a handful of times. The rearrangement uses TRBV6-2 or TRBV6-3 and TRBJ2-1; the match to TRBD1 covers 8 bases. Per the germline V gene, CDR1 is MNHEY and CDR2 is SVGEGT. This CDR3 has 15 amino acids. V gave up 6 bases and J gave up 7 bases; unmatched junction bases: 11. As DNA, the CDR3 is TGTGCCAGCAGCAAGATGGGGACAGGACGGAATGAGCAGTTCTTC. Amino acid sequence: CASSKMGTGRNEQFF.

This clonotype was counted ten times or more. V usage is TRBV11-3 and J usage is TRBJ2-1; D not resolved. CDR3 length: 13 amino acids. V lost 4 bases, J lost 9 bases, and 13 bases lay in between. The germline CDR1 and CDR2 sequences are SGHNT and YENEEA. The CDR3 loop reads CASSSNQRAEQFF. CDR3 nucleotide sequence: TGTGCCAGCAGCTCTAATCAGCGCGCTGAGCAGTTCTTC.

This clonotype showed up many times. This chain joins TRBV28 and TRBJ1-1; 9 bases align to TRBD1. From germline, CDR1 is MDHEN and CDR2 SYDVKM. This CDR3 contains 16 residues. With 5 bases clipped from V and 1 base from J, the junction kept 8 bases outside the gene matches. The CDR3, as DNA: TGTGCCAGCAGTCTCCCCGGGACAGGGTGGAACACTGAAGCTTTCTTT. Its translation is CASSLPGTGWNTEAFF.

The table lists this clonotype with many counts. The chain couples TRBV5-5 to TRBJ1-1; 7 nucleotides align to TRBD1. The V segment lost 7 bases and the J segment 0 bases; nucleotides outside the gene matches: 0. Germline assignment: CDR1 SGHKS and CDR2 YYEKEE (reference sequence). This CDR3 spans 12 amino acids. The chain's CDR3 is CASGTVNTEAFF. CDR3 DNA: TGTGCCAGCGGGACAGTGAACACTGAAGCTTTCTTT.

The chain recombines TRBV24-1 with TRBJ1-2; 7 bases fit TRBD1. After removal of 2 bases from V and 2 bases from J, the junction contained 1 base not matched to a gene. The CDR3 totals 14 residues. CDR1 KGHDR and CDR2 SFDVKD come from the germline V gene. The CDR3 DNA is TGTGCCACCAGTGATTCGGACAGGAACTATGGCTACACCTTC. This sequence encodes CATSDSDRNYGYTF.